These T cell receptor beta chains were read from a single sample in a study of cytomegalovirus exposure and HLA in healthy donors. The protocol was immunoSEQ multiplex PCR, while the TCRdb copy is restricted to in-frame clones and leaves out a portion. The sample contains about 200,000 clones, around 90% of which appear only once. The sequenced material came from PBMCs. All receptors come from a woman between 18 and 30 years old in good health and CMV-seropositive. CDR3s include the opening cysteine and the closing phenylalanine or tryptophan. D genes are given only for firm matches. Part of the rows lack a size; the others show once, few, many or a class for expanded clones.

TRBV19	-	TRBJ1-5	TRBD1	CASSMGTVTNQPQHF	TGTGCCAGTAGTATGGGGACAGTTACTAATCAGCCCCAGCATTTT
TRBV27	-	TRBJ1-1	-	CASSFGGGSPEAFF	TGTGCCAGCAGTTTTGGGGGGGGCTCGCCTGAAGCTTTCTTT
TRBV4-1	-	TRBJ2-5	-	CASSQAGVGETQYF	TGCGCCAGCAGCCAAGCGGGAGTCGGGGAGACCCAGTACTTC
TRBV27	-	TRBJ1-2	TRBD1	CASRTTGGDGYTF	TGTGCCAGCAGGACGACAGGGGGCGATGGCTACACCTTC
TRBV11-1	once	TRBJ1-1	-	CASSTRGLNTEAFF	TGTGCCAGCAGTACCAGGGGTCTGAACACTGAAGCTTTCTTT
TRBV25-1	-	TRBJ2-7	TRBD2	CASSEWGTSYEQYF	TGTGCCAGCAGTGAATGGGGGACTAGCTACGAGCAGTACTTC
TRBV5-6	-	TRBJ2-1	-	CASSLGLSINEQFF	TGTGCCAGCAGCTTGGGACTCTCAATCAATGAGCAGTTCTTC
TRBV28	-	TRBJ2-1	TRBD1	CASTHDRGIPQFF	TGTGCCAGCACGCATGACAGGGGGATTCCGCAGTTCTTC
TRBV6-6	-	TRBJ1-3	-	CASSPGTLLNTIYF	TGTGCCAGCAGTCCCGGGACATTACTGAACACCATATATTTT
TRBV28	-	TRBJ2-3	-	CASSFSSDTQYF	TGTGCCAGCAGTTTCTCTTCAGATACGCAGTATTTT
TRBV28	-	TRBJ2-7	-	CASSFGVTYEQYF	TGTGCCAGCAGTTTCGGGGTAACCTACGAGCAGTACTTC
TRBV29-1	-	TRBJ2-5	-	CSVDELDVRILAETQYF	TGCAGCGTTGATGAGCTGGACGTGAGGATCCTAGCAGAGACCCAGTACTTC
TRBV28	-	TRBJ1-5	-	CASSYLAEYNQPQHF	TGTGCCAGCAGTTATTTGGCGGAGTACAATCAGCCCCAGCATTTT
TRBV27	-	TRBJ1-2	TRBD1	CASINTYGTGLIYGYTF	TGTGCCAGCATCAACACATACGGGACAGGGCTAATCTATGGCTACACCTTC